The 26 T cell receptor beta chains below come from one sample, sequenced in a study of blood T cells in healthy people across ages. Primed by a sample-barcoded 5' primer and a J-beta primer mix, a second PCR proceeded for about 7 to 11 cycles. TCRdb reprocessed the 5' RACE reads with MiXCR, giving one entry per CDR3 protein. The table includes hundreds of thousands of distinct CDR3 sequences, about 36% detected once. Sequencing used blood. These receptors all come from a man between 18 and 29 years old in good health.

A word on this clonotype: Relative to the germline gene, one junction end is altered; a read error may explain this. The rearrangement links TRBV24-1 to TRBJ1-5; D ambiguous. The germline V gene has CDR1 KGHDR and CDR2 SFDVKD. The CDR3 has 14 amino acids. CDR3 amino acids: CVTSGFGSNQPQHF. CDR3 DNA sequence: TGTGTCACCAGTGGGTTCGGGAGCAATCAGCCCCAGCATTTT.

V and J are TRBV5-1 and TRBJ2-7, with a tentative D call TRBD1 (5 bases). There are 15 residues in the CDR3. V lost 1 base, J lost 3 bases, and 14 bases lay in between. The germline V gene encodes CDR1 SGHRS and CDR2 YFSETQ. The CDR3 spells CASSLQVDSNYEQYF. CDR3 sequence (DNA): TGCGCCAGCAGCTTGCAGGTAGACAGCAACTACGAGCAGTACTTC.

This clonotype was found a few times. The V and J genes are TRBV28 and TRBJ1-5; 7 bases fit TRBD1. This CDR3 comprises 12 residues. Germline loops: CDR1 MDHEN, CDR2 SYDVKM. V gave up 8 bases and J gave up 4 bases; unmatched junction bases: 2. CDR3 nucleotide sequence: TGTGCCAGCCTGACAGGGAATCAGCCCCAGCATTTT. This gives the protein CASLTGNQPQHF.

This clonotype appeared a few times. The CDR3 is CSARDAQDGYTF. The CDR3, as DNA: TGCAGTGCTAGAGATGCCCAGGATGGCTACACCTTC. V and J are TRBV20-1 and TRBJ1-2; unclear D gene. V gave up 0 bases and J gave up 6 bases, with 8 bases separating them. This CDR3 region has 12 residues. Per the germline V gene, CDR1 is DFQATT and CDR2 is SNEGSKA (reference sequence).

This clonotype was recorded many times. V and J are TRBV5-1 and TRBJ2-7, with 9 bases aligning to TRBD1. The V gene's germline CDR1 is SGHRS and CDR2 YFSETQ. The CDR3 spans 14 residues. Trimming cost V 4 bases and J 0 bases; bases outside gene matches: 2. The CDR3 coding sequence is TGCGCCAGCAGCGCGGGACAGGGCTCCTACGAGCAGTACTTC. It is translated as CASSAGQGSYEQYF.

V is TRBV7-6 and J is TRBJ2-7, with D possibly being TRBD2 (6 bases). Trimming shortened V by 6 bases and J by 4 bases, and 19 bases separated the two germline ends. This CDR3 contains 15 residues. Looked up from germline, CDR1 is SGHVS and CDR2 is FNYEAQ. The CDR3 region is CASSSTGRRGYEQYF. The CDR3 DNA is TGTGCCAGCAGTTCTACGGGGCGGAGGGGTTACGAGCAGTACTTC.

This clonotype came up a few times. This chain links TRBV12-3 or TRBV12-4 with TRBJ1-2, with 10 bases lining up with TRBD1. This CDR3 has 14 amino acids. V dropped 5 bases and J dropped 4; count of bases not matched to a gene: 4. This chain's CDR3 is CASSRGQGSYGYTF. The CDR3 DNA sequence: TGTGCCAGCAGTCGGGGACAGGGGAGCTATGGCTACACCTTC.

This clonotype was seen more than once but under ten times. A much larger clone differs from this one at a single base, so this may be a read error. The chain couples TRBV7-2 to TRBJ2-3; 10 nucleotides match TRBD1. Germline lookup yields CDR1 SGHTA and CDR2 FQGNSA. V shed 5 bases, J shed 7 bases, and the junction held 6 bases outside the gene matches. This CDR3 is built from 14 residues. The CDR3 is CASSVRDRGYTQYF. The CDR3 coding sequence is TGTGCCAGCAGCGTGCGGGACAGGGGTTATACGCAGTATTTT. The entire variable domain, with the rest obtained from reference TRBV7-2 and TRBJ2-3, is as follows: GAGVSQSPSNKVTEKGKDVELRCDPISGHTALYWYRQSLGQGLEFLIYFQGNSAPDKSGLPSDRFSAERTGGSVSTLTIQRTQQEDSAVYLCASSVRDRGYTQYFGPGTRLTVL.

Points on this clonotype: One end of the junction varies from germline; a read error may be responsible. V is TRBV4-3 and J is TRBJ1-4; tentative D call: TRBD1 (5 bases). Germline V gene data show CDR1 as LGHNA and CDR2 as YSLEER. This CDR3 region has 14 residues. The CDR3 sequence: CASIQVRAGEKLFF. CDR3 sequence (DNA): TGCGCCAGCATCCAAGTCAGGGCCGGGGAAAAACTGTTTTTT.

The chain has TRBV3-1 and TRBJ2-7, with TRBD2 matching 7 bases. The CDR3 is 14 residues long. CDR1 and CDR2 from the germline V gene are LGHDT and YNNKEL (reference sequence). V shed 4 bases, J shed 2 bases, and the junction held 5 bases outside the gene matches. CDR3 loop: CASSRKGGAYEQYF. The CDR3, as DNA: TGTGCCAGCAGCCGGAAGGGAGGGGCCTACGAGCAGTACTTC.

This sequence joins TRBV4-1 and TRBJ2-7; tentatively, D is TRBD1 (8 bases). The CDR3 loop spans 16 amino acids. Trimming pared 1 base from V and 5 bases from J, leaving 18 bases between. Germline CDR1 is MGHRA and CDR2 is YSYEKL. The CDR3 reads CASSQAPGQGGNEQYF. The CDR3 DNA reads as TGCGCCAGCAGCCAAGCGCCCGGACAGGGAGGGAACGAGCAGTACTTC.

J is TRBJ2-1 and V is TRBV7-3; 8 bases map to TRBD1. The J call is uncertain, as TRBJ2-7 better fits the DNA end. The length of the CDR3 is 14 residues. Germline CDR1 and CDR2: SGHTA and FQGTGA. For the CDR3, the DNA is TGTGCCAGCAGCCCGACAGGGGAACGCTACGAGCAGTACTTC. Its translation: CASSPTGERYEQYF.

This chain uses TRBV28 with TRBJ1-6, with D maybe TRBD1 (6 bases). The CDR3 extends over 17 amino acids. V was clipped by 3 bases and J by 8 bases, with 20 bases between them. The germline V gene has CDR1 MDHEN and CDR2 SYDVKM. The CDR3 is CASSFPLTGTLYSPLHF. The CDR3 DNA sequence: TGTGCCAGCAGTTTTCCCCTGACAGGTACCCTATATTCACCCCTCCACTTT.

The chain recombines TRBV5-1 with TRBJ2-5; 9 nucleotides line up with TRBD1. The CDR3 loop spans 16 amino acids. With 4 bases clipped from V and 11 bases from J, the junction kept 18 bases outside the gene matches. Per germline, CDR1 SGHRS and CDR2 YFSETQ. The chain's CDR3 is CASSPSSTGGYNEQYF. CDR3 DNA: TGCGCCAGCAGCCCATCCTCGACAGGGGGTTACAATGAGCAGTACTTC.

In the case of this clonotype: The CDR3 carries no conserved terminal phenylalanine or tryptophan, so it likely arises from a read error. The V call is TRBV5-1, the J call TRBJ2-1, with TRBD2 identical over 7 bases. CDR3 length: 17 amino acids. CDR1 is SGHRS and CDR2 is YFSETQ in the germline V gene. The ends lost 4 bases at V and 3 bases at J; junction bases unmatched: 13. The DNA for the CDR3 is TGCGCCAGCAGCCCGAGGACTGGCGGGGGTGGCTACAATGAGCAGTTCTCC. It codes for CASSPRTGGGGYNEQFS.

This chain uses TRBV6-6 with TRBJ2-7; perhaps TRBD1 as D (7 bases). Germline loops: CDR1 MNHNY, CDR2 SVGAGI (reference sequence). The CDR3 is made up of 13 amino acids. With 5 bases removed from V and 3 bases from J, the gap between germline ends came to 11 bases. This CDR3 reads CASSDQGGYEQYF. In DNA, the CDR3 is TGTGCCAGCAGTGACCAGGGGGGCTACGAGCAGTACTTC.

Details on this clonotype: A much larger clone differs by one base, so this may be a read error. The chain links TRBV20-1 to TRBJ1-2; no definite D call. Per germline, CDR1 DFQATT and CDR2 SNEGSKA (reference sequence). The CDR3 extends over 11 amino acids. CDR3 sequence (DNA): TGCAGTGCTAGAGCCCAGAGTGGCCACACCTTC. Residues: CSARAQSGHTF.

This clonotype was picked up a small number of times. The chain carries TRBV27 and TRBJ1-2, with a tentative D call TRBD1 (6 bases). Germline lookup yields CDR1 MNHEY and CDR2 SMNVEV (reference sequence). Trimming removed 4 bases at V and 3 bases at J, with 12 bases between. This CDR3 is 14 amino acids long. The CDR3 bases are TGTGCCAGCAGTTCCCGACAGGATCACTATGGCTACACCTTC. Its translation: CASSSRQDHYGYTF.

In the case of this clonotype: A much larger clone lies a single base off, so this may be a read error. The rearrangement uses TRBV20-1 and TRBJ2-5; 9 bases are shared with TRBD2. In germline, CDR1 is DFQATT, CDR2 SNEGSKA (reference sequence). This CDR3 region has 15 residues. Trimming took 3 bases from V and 6 from J; bases not matched to a gene: 11. The CDR3 here is CSASSNVLAGQTQYF. Here the CDR3 DNA reads TGCAGTGCTAGTTCGAATGTGCTAGCGGGACAGACCCAGTACTTC.

The chain links TRBV7-6 to TRBJ2-1, with TRBD1 as a possible D gene (6 bases). CDR3 length: 15 residues. Germline loops: CDR1 SGHVS, CDR2 FNYEAQ. The germline V and J ends were trimmed by 5 bases and 9 bases, with 20 bases remaining between them. The CDR3 loop is CASSPSRGLGSEQFF. The CDR3 DNA is TGTGCCAGCAGCCCCTCGAGGGGGTTGGGCTCTGAGCAGTTCTTC.

This chain uses TRBV6-2 or TRBV6-3 with TRBJ2-7, with D unresolved. CDR3 length: 12 residues. Looked up from germline, CDR1 is MNHEY and CDR2 is SVGEGT. Trimming took off 7 bases at V and 4 bases at J, with 11 bases between the two ends. The CDR3 loop reads CASTNMGYEQYF. CDR3 bases: TGTGCCAGCACCAACATGGGATACGAGCAGTACTTC.

Many counts were recorded for this clonotype. The rearrangement uses TRBV7-2 and TRBJ2-5; 16 nucleotides agree with TRBD2. From germline, CDR1 is SGHTA and CDR2 FQGNSA. The CDR3 sequence is 17 residues long. Germline trimming cut 5 bases from V and 3 bases from J; bases unmatched to any gene: 6. This CDR3 reads CASSAGLAGGLEETQYF. The CDR3, as DNA: TGTGCCAGCAGCGCGGGACTAGCGGGGGGGCTTGAAGAGACCCAGTACTTC.

CDR3 nucleotides: TGTGCCAGCAGTCCCAGGCCAAACGCCTACGAGCAGTACTTC. Translated: CASSPRPNAYEQYF. The V and J genes are TRBV6-2 or TRBV6-3 and TRBJ2-7, with no clear D. The CDR3 is 14 amino acids. Trimming pared 5 bases from V and 2 bases from J, leaving 13 bases between. Germline CDR1 MNHEY, CDR2 SVGEGT.

With respect to this clonotype: This may arise from a read error, as a much more abundant clone is one base away. The J gene is TRBJ2-5, the V gene TRBV7-3; 8 nucleotides align to TRBD1. The CDR3 covers 15 residues. Germline assignment: CDR1 SGHTA and CDR2 FQGTGA. CDR3 sequence: CAGSLRGQGGETQYF. The DNA of the CDR3 is TGTGCCGGCAGCTTAAGAGGACAGGGTGGGGAGACCCAGTACTTC. Based on the CDR3 plus reference TRBV7-3 and TRBJ2-5, the full variable domain is GAGVSQTPSNKVTEKGKYVELRCDPISGHTALYWYRQSLGQGPEFLIYFQGTGAADDSGLPNDRFFAVRPEGSVSTLKIQRTERGDSAVYLCAGSLRGQGGETQYFGPGTRLLVL.

This clonotype showed up just a few times. The chain is built from TRBV2 and TRBJ1-6; no clear D gene. The CDR3 contains 17 residues. With 6 bases removed from V and 9 bases from J, the gap between germline ends came to 24 bases. Germline V gives CDR1 SNHLY, CDR2 FYNNEI. In nucleotides, the CDR3 is TGTGCCAGCAGGGAGGCCTCGGGCCACACTAGAGGTTCACCCCTCCACTTT. Amino acid sequence: CASREASGHTRGSPLHF. The full variable domain, its missing parts supplied by reference TRBV2 and TRBJ1-6, is EPEVTQTPSHQVTQMGQEVILRCVPISNHLYFYWYRQILGQKVEFLVSFYNNEISEKSEIFDDQFSVERPDGSNFTLKIRSTKLEDSAMYFCASREASGHTRGSPLHFGNGTRLTVT.

The table lists this clonotype with many counts. The rearrangement joins TRBV7-8 to TRBJ2-1; perhaps TRBD1 as D (5 bases). From germline, CDR1 is SGHVS and CDR2 FQNEAQ. The V end was cut by 3 bases, the J end by 0 bases, with 9 bases between. This CDR3 has 15 residues. The CDR3 here is CASSLKGNSYNEQFF. The CDR3 DNA reads as TGTGCCAGCAGCTTGAAGGGGAACTCCTACAATGAGCAGTTCTTC.